The 16 T cell receptor beta chains presented below share a single source sample, sequenced in a study of blood T cell repertoires in COVID-19. TCRdb's copy holds only in-frame clones and misses some; the assay was immunoSEQ multiplex PCR. Here the sample spans roughly 100,000 clones, more than 75% being singletons. Sequencing was performed on peripheral blood. These receptors came from a man in his 60s with active or convalescent COVID-19.

The chain is built from TRBV4-3 and TRBJ2-1; 13 bases are a match to TRBD2. V trimming: 2 bases; J trimming: 9 bases; junction bases outside the gene matches: 7. Germline V gene lookup returns CDR1 LGHNA and CDR2 YSLEER. This CDR3 has 16 amino acids. The CDR3 sequence: CASSQHTSGRVGEQFF. The CDR3 region has the DNA TGCGCCAGCAGCCAACATACTAGCGGGAGGGTTGGTGAGCAGTTCTTC.

V and J are TRBV27 and TRBJ2-7; 7 bases map to TRBD1. CDR1 MNHEY and CDR2 SMNVEV come from the germline V gene (reference sequence). The CDR3 runs to 14 residues. V shed 5 bases, J shed 6 bases, and the junction held 10 bases outside the gene matches. CDR3 DNA: TGTGCCAGCAGTCCAGGGGGATCCTACGTCGAGCAGTACGTC. Translated, it gives CASSPGGSYVEQYV.

This clone was seen only a few times. This chain connects TRBV12-3 or TRBV12-4 to TRBJ1-2; TRBD1 aligns across 7 bases. The CDR3 runs 13 residues. With 5 bases clipped from V and 8 bases from J, the junction kept 8 bases outside the gene matches. The CDR3 nucleotides are TGTGCCAGCAGTCCCGGGACAGCGGCGGGCTACACCTTC. It encodes CASSPGTAAGYTF.

V and J are TRBV2 and TRBJ2-3; TRBD2 aligns across 7 bases. CDR1 SNHLY and CDR2 FYNNEI come from the germline V gene. The CDR3 contains 17 residues. V shed 2 bases, J shed 0 bases, and the junction held 8 bases outside the gene matches. DNA of the CDR3: TGTGCCAGCAGTGAAATGTGGAGTAGCGGGAGCACAGATACGCAGTATTTT. As protein: CASSEMWSSGSTDTQYF.

In its sample, this clone was seen once. The gene calls are TRBV18 and TRBJ1-1, with 9 bases that match TRBD1. The germline V gene has CDR1 KGHSH and CDR2 LQKENI. The CDR3 loop spans 14 amino acids. Trimming took 6 bases from V and 4 from J; bases not matched to a gene: 6. The CDR3, as DNA: TGTGCCAGCTCGCCGACAGGGGGGATCACTGAAGCTTTCTTT. This encodes CASSPTGGITEAFF. Full variable domain (rest looked up from reference TRBV18 and TRBJ1-1): NAGVMQNPRHLVRRRGQEARLRCSPMKGHSHVYWYRQLPEEGLKFMVYLQKENIIDESGMPKERFSAEFPKEGPSILRIQQVVRGDSAAYFCASSPTGGITEAFFGQGTRLTVV.

The chain uses TRBV6-6 and TRBJ2-3; 10 nucleotides match TRBD2. Losses at the gene ends were 4 bases for V and 13 bases for J; bases not matched to a gene: 8. This CDR3 contains 13 residues. CDR1 MNHNY and CDR2 SVGAGI come from the germline V gene (reference sequence). CDR3 in DNA: TGTGCCAGCAGTTTTCTTAAGGGGACTAGCGAGTATTTT. Its translation: CASSFLKGTSEYF.

The J gene is TRBJ2-1, the V gene TRBV5-1; 7 bases are shared with TRBD1. The length of the CDR3 is 15 residues. Germline V gene sequence: CDR1 SGHRS, CDR2 YFSETQ. The V segment lost 3 bases and the J segment 1 base; nucleotides outside the gene matches: 4. CDR3 DNA: TGCGCCAGCAGCTCCCAGGGGGAGTCCTACAATGAGCAGTTCTTC. Translated, it gives CASSSQGESYNEQFF.

CDR3 in DNA: TGTGCCACCCTTACACAGGGGACCTCTGGAAACACCATATATTTT. Its translation is CATLTQGTSGNTIYF. The genes are TRBV15 and TRBJ1-3, with 7 bases lining up with TRBD1. The CDR3 is 15 residues long. The trim removed 8 bases at V and 0 bases at J, leaving 7 bases unmatched. Germline CDR1 is LNHNV and CDR2 is YYDKDF (reference sequence).

This clone appeared a single time. The chain joins TRBV3-1 (or the pseudogene TRBV3-2) to TRBJ2-1, with 12 bases lining up with TRBD2. V lost 4 bases, J lost 8 bases, and 12 bases stayed unmatched. Germline V gene data show CDR1 as LGHDT and CDR2 as YNNKEL (reference sequence). The CDR3 is 17 residues long. The DNA of the CDR3 is TGTGCCAGCAGCCCGCGAAAGCGACTAGCGGGAGTTGATGAGCAGTTCTTC. Its protein product is CASSPRKRLAGVDEQFF.

The table lists this clone with a few counts. The chain combines TRBV9 with TRBJ1-6; 8 bases map to TRBD1. Per germline, CDR1 SGDLS and CDR2 YYNGEE. V dropped 4 bases and J dropped 0; count of bases not matched to a gene: 3. The length of the CDR3 is 16 residues. The CDR3: CASSRDRSSYNSPLHF. The CDR3 bases are TGTGCCAGCAGCCGGGACAGGAGCTCCTATAATTCACCCCTCCACTTT.

With regard to this clone: One end of the junction is discordant with germline, which a read error may explain. The chain employs TRBV3-1 (or the pseudogene TRBV3-2) and TRBJ1-2; 8 bases are shared with TRBD1. The germline V gene has CDR1 LGHDT and CDR2 YNNKEL (reference sequence). There are 13 residues in the CDR3. In DNA form, the CDR3 reads TGTGCCAGCAGCAAAGAACAGGGGGATGGCTACACCTTC. Protein sequence: CASSKEQGDGYTF.

CDR3 protein: CASSTDRGLNNEQFF. CDR3 DNA sequence: TGCGCCAGCAGCACCGACAGGGGACTCAACAATGAGCAGTTCTTC. This rearrangement joins TRBV5-1 to TRBJ2-1; 8 bases line up with TRBD1. This CDR3 has 15 residues. With V trimmed by 4 bases and J by 5 bases, 8 bases remained unmatched. Germline lookup yields CDR1 SGHRS and CDR2 YFSETQ. Supplemented by reference TRBV5-1 and TRBJ2-1, the full variable domain reads KAGVTQTPRYLIKTRGQQVTLSCSPISGHRSVSWYQQTPGQGLQFLFEYFSETQRNKGNFPGRFSGRQFSNSRSEMNVSTLELGDSALYLCASSTDRGLNNEQFFGPGTRLTVL.

Details on this clone: Other DNA sequences within the sample encode an identical CDR3. The chain recombines TRBV4-1 with TRBJ1-2, with no clear D. This CDR3 is built from 15 residues. With 6 bases removed from V and 0 bases from J, the gap between germline ends came to 14 bases. CDR1 and CDR2 (germline): MGHRA, YSYEKL. The CDR3 here is CASSRKDRANYGYTF. For the CDR3, the DNA is TGCGCCAGCAGTAGAAAGGATCGGGCTAACTATGGCTACACCTTC.

The chain carries TRBV10-3 and TRBJ1-5; tentative D call: TRBD1 (6 bases). This CDR3 has 14 residues. The V end lost 6 bases, the J end lost 5 bases, and 14 bases lay between the germline ends. The germline CDR1 and CDR2 sequences are ENHRY and SYGVKD. CDR3 sequence (DNA): TGTGCCATCAGCGAACGGGCAGGGGATCAGCCCCAGCATTTT. Translating gives CAISERAGDQPQHF.

V and J are TRBV19 and TRBJ1-2; unclear D gene. This CDR3 is 17 amino acids long. Trimming cost V 7 bases and J 8 bases, with 29 bases left between them. Germline V gene data show CDR1 as LNHDA and CDR2 as SQIVND (reference sequence). The CDR3 DNA is TGTGCCAGTACCCCAACGGGTGGAGGGTTGGTCTCGGGAGGCTACACCTTC. This sequence encodes CASTPTGGGLVSGGYTF.

This clone was detected once. The CDR3 DNA is TGTGCCAGTACCCCGTGGAGGGAGGGTTACACCTTC. Translation gives CASTPWREGYTF. V usage is TRBV19 and J usage is TRBJ1-2; D gene uncertain. Trimming took 7 bases from V and 11 from J, leaving 17 bases between them. Germline V lookup: CDR1 LNHDA, CDR2 SQIVND (reference sequence). The CDR3 is 12 residues long.